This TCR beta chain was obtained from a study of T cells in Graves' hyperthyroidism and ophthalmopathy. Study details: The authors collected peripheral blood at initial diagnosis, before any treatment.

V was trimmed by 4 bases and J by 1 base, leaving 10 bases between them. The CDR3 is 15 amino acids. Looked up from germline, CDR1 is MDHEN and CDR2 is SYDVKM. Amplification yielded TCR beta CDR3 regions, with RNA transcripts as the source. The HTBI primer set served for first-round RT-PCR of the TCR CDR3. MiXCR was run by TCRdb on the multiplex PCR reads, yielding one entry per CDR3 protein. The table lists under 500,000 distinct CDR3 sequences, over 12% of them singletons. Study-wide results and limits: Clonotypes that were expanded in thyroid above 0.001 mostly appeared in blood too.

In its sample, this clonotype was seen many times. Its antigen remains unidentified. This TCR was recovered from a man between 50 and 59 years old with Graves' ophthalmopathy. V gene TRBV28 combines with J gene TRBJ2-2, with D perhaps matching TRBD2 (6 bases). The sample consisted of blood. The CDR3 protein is CASSWGGMNTGELFF. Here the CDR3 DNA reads TGTGCCAGCAGTTGGGGCGGGATGAACACCGGGGAGCTGTTTTTT.